This T cell receptor (beta chain) was sequenced in a study of human T cells and chemical hapten exposure. Looking at the study overall: Patch tests delivered 0.01% DPC to the upper back and were evaluated at 6 days. Affected patients, primarily female, had alopecia areata, totalis or universalis. Study-level points and caveats: Among expanded TCRs, significantly more large CDR3 similarity clusters formed than among controls. No shift was seen in TCRs above 1 in 1000 frequency with DPC sensitization.

The library attached unique molecular identifiers to individual cDNA molecules. TCRdb re-called the reads with MiXCR, one entry per CDR3 protein. The sample has 2,500 to 3,000 distinct CDR3 sequences, roughly 40% seen once. The sample's treatment: therapeutic diphenylcyclopropenone sensitization with weekly scalp DPC. The CDR3 loop spans 15 amino acids. Trimming cost V 1 base and J 2 bases; bases outside gene matches: 5. The germline V gene encodes CDR1 SGHNT and CDR2 YYREEE (reference sequence). This clonotype was counted between two and nine times. The antigen is undetermined. This clonotype was obtained from an adult with alopecia areata. Some clones in this sample may be carry-over from other donors' samples. This table probably holds off-target reads from a library built for another chain. The chain is built from TRBV5-4 and TRBJ2-7; the match to TRBD1 covers 8 bases. The sequencing used whole blood, collected before DPC sensitization or 2, 6, or about 24 weeks after (not recorded which). The CDR3 region has the DNA TGTGCCAGCAGCTTGCACCGGGACAGGACCTACGAGCAGTACTTC. Its translation: CASSLHRDRTYEQYF.